This TCR beta chain derives from a study of human T cells and chemical hapten exposure. In its sample, this clonotype was seen many times. The time point: patch test 1, 2 weeks after DPC sensitization. The treatment here: therapeutic diphenylcyclopropenone sensitization with weekly scalp DPC. The V and J ends lost 7 bases and 10 bases, in that order; junction bases with no gene match: 16. The length of the CDR3 is 15 residues. TCRdb itself ran the RACE reads through MiXCR, one entry per CDR3 protein. The repertoire consists of a few hundred thousand distinct CDR3 sequences, with about 4.8% occurring once and the leading ten covering under 3%.

The sequenced sample was whole blood, obtained in connection with sensitization to the hapten diphenylcyclopropenone (DPC). This TCR derives from a woman in her forties or fifties with alopecia areata. Some clones in this sample may be carry-over from other donors' samples. This chain links TRBV12-3 or TRBV12-4 with TRBJ2-1, with TRBD2 matching over 7 bases. CDR3 sequence: CASNPPASGPKEQFF. The CDR3 bases are TGTGCCAGCAACCCCCCGGCTAGCGGACCAAAGGAGCAGTTCTTC.